The present TCR beta chain was sequenced within a study of cytomegalovirus exposure and HLA in healthy donors. Whole-study findings and limits: Specificity of a few CMV-associated chains for CMV antigens was verified in vitro.

Germline values: CDR1 MNHEY, CDR2 SVGAGI. J gave up 4 bases and V 5 bases, and 3 bases lay outside the gene matches. The CDR3 covers 15 residues. This PCR relied on a set of 60 Vbeta primers and 13 Jbeta primers. The data were produced by immunoSEQ multiplex PCR, yet TCRdb's version contains in-frame clones alone and is incomplete. The profile shows 150,000 to 200,000 clones, roughly 75% of them singletons. To note about this clone: Its antigen is still unknown.

This sequence was found in a male donor in good health and CMV-seronegative. The V and J genes are TRBV6-5 and TRBJ2-1; 12 positions agree with TRBD2. Specimen: PBMCs. CDR3 DNA sequence: TGTGCCAGCAGTCGCGGACTAGCGGGATACAATGAGCAGTTCTTC. Amino acid sequence: CASSRGLAGYNEQFF.